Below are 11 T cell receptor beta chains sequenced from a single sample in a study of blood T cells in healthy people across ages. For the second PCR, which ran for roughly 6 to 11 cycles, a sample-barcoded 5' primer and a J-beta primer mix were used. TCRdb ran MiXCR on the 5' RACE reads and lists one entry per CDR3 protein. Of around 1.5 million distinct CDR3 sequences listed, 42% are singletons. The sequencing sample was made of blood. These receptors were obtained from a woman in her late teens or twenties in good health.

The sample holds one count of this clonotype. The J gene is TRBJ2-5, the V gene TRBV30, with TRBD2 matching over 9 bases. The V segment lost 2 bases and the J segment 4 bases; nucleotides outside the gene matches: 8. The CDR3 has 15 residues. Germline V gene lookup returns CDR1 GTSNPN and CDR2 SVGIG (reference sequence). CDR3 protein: CAWSLLAGVAETQYF. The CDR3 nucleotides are TGTGCCTGGAGTCTGTTAGCGGGAGTGGCAGAGACCCAGTACTTC. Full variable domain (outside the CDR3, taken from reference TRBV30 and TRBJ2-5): SQTIHQWPATLVQPVGSPLSLECTVEGTSNPNLYWYRQAAGRGLQLLFYSVGIGQISSEVPQNLSASRPQDRQFILSSKKLLLSDSGFYLCAWSLLAGVAETQYFGPGTRLLVL.

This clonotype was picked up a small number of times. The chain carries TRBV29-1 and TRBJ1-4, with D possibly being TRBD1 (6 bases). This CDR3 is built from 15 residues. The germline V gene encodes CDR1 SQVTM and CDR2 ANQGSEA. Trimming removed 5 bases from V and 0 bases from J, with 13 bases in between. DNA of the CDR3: TGCAGCGTTAGCAGACAGGTTGCAACTAATGAAAAACTGTTTTTT. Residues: CSVSRQVATNEKLFF.

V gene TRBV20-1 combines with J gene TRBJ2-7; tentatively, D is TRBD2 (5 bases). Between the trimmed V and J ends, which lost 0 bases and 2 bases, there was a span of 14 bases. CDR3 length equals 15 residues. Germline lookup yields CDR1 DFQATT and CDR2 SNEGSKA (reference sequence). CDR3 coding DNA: TGCAGTGCTAGAGATAGAGTGGGAGTGGCCTACGAGCAGTACTTC. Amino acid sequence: CSARDRVGVAYEQYF.

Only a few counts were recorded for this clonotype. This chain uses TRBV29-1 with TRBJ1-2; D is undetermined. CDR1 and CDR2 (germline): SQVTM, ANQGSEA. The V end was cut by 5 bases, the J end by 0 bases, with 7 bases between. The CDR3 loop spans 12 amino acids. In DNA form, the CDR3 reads TGCAGCGTTAACCAAGCTAACTATGGCTACACCTTC. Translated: CSVNQANYGYTF.

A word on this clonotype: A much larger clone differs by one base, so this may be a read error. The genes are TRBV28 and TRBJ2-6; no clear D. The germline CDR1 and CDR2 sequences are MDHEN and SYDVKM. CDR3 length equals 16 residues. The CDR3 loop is CVSSYSGPKGANVLTF. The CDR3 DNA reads TGTGTCAGCAGTTATTCAGGACCTAAGGGGGCCAACGTCCTGACTTTC.

CDR3 sequence (DNA): TGTGCCAGCAGACCCGACGACAATCAGCCCCAGCATTTT. Residues: CASRPDDNQPQHF. This chain joins TRBV3-1 and TRBJ1-5; D remains ambiguous. This CDR3 has 13 amino acids. Germline CDR1 is LGHDT and CDR2 is YNNKEL (reference sequence). Trimming stripped 6 bases from V and 3 bases from J, with 9 bases between.

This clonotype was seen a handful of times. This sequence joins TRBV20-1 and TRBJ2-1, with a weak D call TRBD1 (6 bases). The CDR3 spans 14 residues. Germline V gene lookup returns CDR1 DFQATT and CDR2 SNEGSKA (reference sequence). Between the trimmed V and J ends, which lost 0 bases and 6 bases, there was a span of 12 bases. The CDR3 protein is CSARDSGQLNEQFF. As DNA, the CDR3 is TGCAGTGCTAGAGATTCAGGACAGCTCAATGAGCAGTTCTTC.

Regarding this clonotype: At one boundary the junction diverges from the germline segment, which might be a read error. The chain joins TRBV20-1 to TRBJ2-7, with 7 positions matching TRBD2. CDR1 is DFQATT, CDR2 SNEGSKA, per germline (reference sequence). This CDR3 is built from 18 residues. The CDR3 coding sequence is TGCAGTGTTAGAGGATTTGGAGCGGGACCTAACTTGTCCTACGAGCAGTACTTC. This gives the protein CSVRGFGAGPNLSYEQYF.

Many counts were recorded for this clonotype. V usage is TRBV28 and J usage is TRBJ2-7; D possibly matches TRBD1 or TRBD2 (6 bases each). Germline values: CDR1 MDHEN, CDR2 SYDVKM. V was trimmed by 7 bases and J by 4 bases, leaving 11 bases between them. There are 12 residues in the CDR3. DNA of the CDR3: TGTGCCAGCACCGAGGGGGGTTACGAGCAGTACTTC. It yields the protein CASTEGGYEQYF.

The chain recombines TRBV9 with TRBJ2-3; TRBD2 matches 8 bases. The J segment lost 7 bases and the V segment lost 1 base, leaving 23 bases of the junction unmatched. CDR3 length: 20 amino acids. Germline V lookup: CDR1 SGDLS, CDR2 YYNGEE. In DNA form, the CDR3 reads TGTGCCAGCAGCGTATTGGGACTAGTAGATCCCCCCATCATTTGGAATACGCAGTATTTT. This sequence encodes CASSVLGLVDPPIIWNTQYF.

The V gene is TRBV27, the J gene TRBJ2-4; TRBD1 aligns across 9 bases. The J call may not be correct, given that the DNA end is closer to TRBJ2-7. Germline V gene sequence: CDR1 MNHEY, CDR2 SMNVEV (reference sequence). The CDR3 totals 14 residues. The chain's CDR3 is CASSAGTGSSEQYF. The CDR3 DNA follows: TGTGCCAGCAGTGCCGGGACAGGGAGTAGCGAGCAGTACTTC.